A single sample gave rise to the 17 T cell receptor beta chains below, sequenced in a study of chemoradiotherapy in HPV16-positive cancers. This table comes from immunoSEQ multiplex PCR, and its TCRdb copy is limited to in-frame clones, with some not included. The sample consists of fewer than 16,000 clones, around 72% of them appearing once. Sampling was conducted from a patient who underwent chemoradiotherapy. These receptors originate from a human donor with HPV-associated anogenital cancer.

The chain links TRBV5-4 to TRBJ1-2; D is uncertain. The CDR3 contains 12 residues. Between the trimmed V and J ends, which lost 0 bases and 4 bases, there was a span of 4 bases. Germline CDR1 and CDR2: SGHNT and YYREEE (reference sequence). The CDR3 reads CASSLDSYGYTF. In DNA, the CDR3 is TGTGCCAGCAGCTTGGACAGCTATGGCTACACCTTC.

The chain uses TRBV7-2 and TRBJ1-1; D is undetermined. This CDR3 spans 15 amino acids. CDR1 SGHTA and CDR2 FQGNSA come from the germline V gene. Between the trimmed V and J ends, which lost 2 bases and 7 bases, there was a span of 17 bases. The CDR3 loop is CASSLYSAGKIEAFF. As DNA, the CDR3 is TGTGCCAGCAGCTTATACTCGGCGGGAAAGATTGAAGCTTTCTTT. The entire variable domain, with the rest obtained from reference TRBV7-2 and TRBJ1-1, is as follows: GAGVSQSPSNKVTEKGKDVELRCDPISGHTALYWYRQSLGQGLEFLIYFQGNSAPDKSGLPSDRFSAERTGGSVSTLTIQRTQQEDSAVYLCASSLYSAGKIEAFFGQGTRLTVV.

This chain uses TRBV4-3 with TRBJ1-1; unclear D gene. CDR3 size: 16 residues. The germline V and J ends were trimmed by 3 bases and 5 bases, with 19 bases remaining between them. Germline V gene lookup returns CDR1 LGHNA and CDR2 YSLEER. The DNA of the CDR3 is TGCGCCAGCAGCCACAGCCCGGGATTTACGGGGACTGAAGCTTTCTTT. Its protein product is CASSHSPGFTGTEAFF.

The chain joins TRBV7-9 to TRBJ2-7; D is perhaps TRBD2 (5 bases). The V and J ends lost 1 base and 0 bases respectively, with 7 bases between them. Germline loops: CDR1 SEHNR, CDR2 FQNEAQ (reference sequence). The CDR3 has 14 residues. CDR3: CASSLVTTSYEQYF. The CDR3 DNA reads as TGTGCCAGCAGCTTAGTGACTACCTCCTACGAGCAGTACTTC.

This chain connects TRBV10-3 to TRBJ2-7, with TRBD1 identical over 9 bases. Germline CDR1 reads ENHRY; CDR2 reads SYGVKD. The CDR3 length is 12 residues. Trimming cost V 10 bases and J 5 bases; bases outside gene matches: 6. CDR3 protein: CATEDRGNEQYF. The CDR3 coding sequence is TGTGCCACCGAGGACAGGGGCAACGAGCAGTACTTC.

The rearrangement joins TRBV15 to TRBJ2-7; D may correspond to TRBD1 or TRBD2 (5 bases each). Trimming shortened V by 7 bases and J by 7 bases, and 17 bases separated the two germline ends. Germline lookup yields CDR1 LNHNV and CDR2 YYDKDF (reference sequence). The length of the CDR3 is 13 residues. CDR3 DNA: TGTGCCACCACCTATCCGTGGGACGGGGAGCAGTACTTC. Translating it yields CATTYPWDGEQYF. Supplemented by reference TRBV15 and TRBJ2-7, the full variable domain reads DAMVIQNPRYQVTQFGKPVTLSCSQTLNHNVMYWYQQKSSQAPKLLFHYYDKDFNNEADTPDNFQSRRPNTSFCFLDIRSPGLGDTAMYLCATTYPWDGEQYFGPGTRLTVT.

The chain is built from TRBV30 and TRBJ2-1; 8 bases are a match to TRBD2. Trimming cost V 5 bases and J 7 bases; bases outside gene matches: 7. CDR3 length: 13 residues. The germline gives CDR1 GTSNPN, CDR2 SVGIG (reference sequence). CDR3 DNA sequence: TGTGCCTGGGGTCGGGGGGGCCTAAATGAGCAGTTCTTC. Encoded protein: CAWGRGGLNEQFF.

The chain combines TRBV18 with TRBJ1-1; D unresolved. V lost 3 bases and J lost 1, with 15 bases in between. CDR3 length: 16 residues. The germline V gene encodes CDR1 KGHSH and CDR2 LQKENI. CDR3 region: CASSPNLGPKNTEAFF. In DNA form, the CDR3 reads TGTGCCAGCTCACCTAACCTCGGGCCGAAGAACACTGAAGCTTTCTTT.

J is TRBJ2-7 and V is TRBV7-9; D gene uncertain. The germline V gene encodes CDR1 SEHNR and CDR2 FQNEAQ (reference sequence). The CDR3 contains 15 residues. V lost 3 bases, J lost 2 bases, and 14 bases lay in between. In DNA, the CDR3 is TGTGCCAGCAGCTTCCCCCGACTCCCCCCCTACGAGCAGTACTTC. Translating it yields CASSFPRLPPYEQYF.

J is TRBJ1-2 and V is TRBV5-1; 8 nucleotides match TRBD1. There are 13 residues in the CDR3. The junction had 3 bases not matched to a gene; V was cut back by 3 bases and J by 5 bases. CDR1 is SGHRS, CDR2 YFSETQ, per germline. Here the CDR3 reads CASSSQGEYGYTF. The CDR3 coding sequence is TGCGCCAGCAGCTCACAGGGGGAATATGGCTACACCTTC.

This chain connects TRBV11-2 to TRBJ1-3; D remains unclear. The CDR3 has 15 residues. V lost 5 bases, J lost 2 bases, and 13 bases lay in between. Germline V lookup: CDR1 SGHAT, CDR2 FQNNGV. CDR3 sequence (DNA): TGTGCCAGCAGCGTGAGGTTCTTAGCTGGAAACACCATATATTTT. Its protein is CASSVRFLAGNTIYF.

The rearrangement joins TRBV7-9 to TRBJ2-7, with 14 bases lining up with TRBD2. Trimming took 5 bases from V and 7 from J; bases not matched to a gene: 7. Per the germline V gene, CDR1 is SEHNR and CDR2 is FQNEAQ (reference sequence). The CDR3 consists of 15 residues. This chain's CDR3 is CASSAGLAGGGEQYF. The CDR3 coding sequence is TGTGCCAGCAGCGCCGGACTAGCGGGGGGCGGGGAGCAGTACTTC.

This clone appeared a few times. The chain employs TRBV5-1 and TRBJ2-7; no firm D call. The CDR3 sequence is 12 residues long. V was shortened by 1 base and J by 4 bases, with 6 bases between the two germline ends. The germline V gene has CDR1 SGHRS and CDR2 YFSETQ. The CDR3 loop is CASSLIGYEQYF. CDR3 DNA: TGCGCCAGCAGCTTGATAGGGTACGAGCAGTACTTC.

This chain uses TRBV7-3 with TRBJ2-6, with 7 bases fitting TRBD1. After removal of 6 bases from V and 2 bases from J, the junction contained 7 bases not matched to a gene. The CDR3 consists of 16 residues. CDR1 SGHTA and CDR2 FQGTGA come from the germline V gene. The CDR3 reads CASSYTGVAGANVLTF. The DNA for the CDR3 is TGTGCCAGCAGTTATACAGGGGTGGCTGGGGCCAACGTCCTGACTTTC.

The chain carries TRBV30 and TRBJ1-6; 8 nucleotides match TRBD1. The V gene's germline CDR1 is GTSNPN and CDR2 SVGIG (reference sequence). This CDR3 is built from 16 residues. The trim removed 8 bases at V and 0 bases at J, leaving 9 bases unmatched. CDR3 loop: CAGHRDRSSYNSPLHF. In DNA form, the CDR3 reads TGTGCCGGCCATCGGGACAGGAGCTCCTATAATTCACCCCTCCACTTT.

This clone was counted a few times. The rearrangement uses TRBV27 and TRBJ1-6; D may be TRBD1 (6 bases). V lost 3 bases to trimming and J lost 8 bases, with 11 bases between them. CDR1 is MNHEY and CDR2 is SMNVEV in the germline V gene (reference sequence). The CDR3 is 14 amino acids. DNA of the CDR3: TGTGCCAGCAGTTTCTGGGGGGGCGATTCACCCCTCCACTTT. Translating it yields CASSFWGGDSPLHF.

The rearrangement uses TRBV27 and TRBJ2-7; weak D call: TRBD2 (6 bases). CDR1 and CDR2 (germline): MNHEY, SMNVEV (reference sequence). This CDR3 contains 12 residues. V was trimmed by 3 bases and J by 4 bases, leaving 7 bases between them. CDR3 in amino acids: CASSFGGYEQYF. In nucleotides, the CDR3 is TGTGCCAGCAGTTTCGGAGGGTACGAGCAGTACTTC.